The clone carrying this TCR beta chain has only a few counts. Its antigen remains unknown. Germline CDR1 is SNHLY and CDR2 is FYNNEI. The length of the CDR3 is 16 residues. Trimming at V came to 3 bases and at J to 0 bases, leaving 3 bases not matched to a gene. This sample was included in a study of T cells in Graves' hyperthyroidism and ophthalmopathy. Study outcomes and limitations: By a 13 V-J model, ophthalmopathy was set apart from stable hyperthyroidism. Clonotypes that were expanded in thyroid above 0.001 mostly appeared in blood too.

Amplification of TCR beta CDR3 regions used RNA as the template. During a first-round RT-PCR of the TCR CDR3, the HTBI primer set was used. TCRdb recomputed calls from the multiplex PCR reads with MiXCR, one row per CDR3 protein. The sample carries 550,000 to 700,000 distinct CDR3 sequences, approximately 44% recorded once. This sequence joins TRBV2 and TRBJ1-3; 9 bases line up with TRBD1. The clonotype was recovered from an adult woman with Graves' disease, either hyperthyroidism or ophthalmopathy (not recorded which). Sequenced material: peripheral blood or thyroid tissue (not recorded which). The chain's CDR3 is CASSEDRGSSGNTIYF. In DNA, the CDR3 is TGTGCCAGCAGTGAGGACAGGGGATCCTCTGGAAACACCATATATTTT. The full variable domain, completed using reference TRBV2 and TRBJ1-3, is EPEVTQTPSHQVTQMGQEVILRCVPISNHLYFYWYRQILGQKVEFLVSFYNNEISEKSEIFDDQFSVERPDGSNFTLKIRSTKLEDSAMYFCASSEDRGSSGNTIYFGEGSWLTVV.